This is a list of T cell receptor beta chains from one sample in a study of blood T cell repertoires in COVID-19. Only in-frame clones appear in the TCRdb table, and some are missing; sequencing was by immunoSEQ multiplex PCR. The repertoire holds fewer than 200,000 clones, less than 85% seen once, with 4.5% to 6.5% in the top ten. The sample comprised PBMCs or T cells enriched from blood (not recorded which). Every receptor here comes from a woman in her fifties or sixties with acute COVID-19. CDR3s include the opening cysteine and the closing phenylalanine or tryptophan. The D gene is left open where the match is weak. Where a row states a size, it is once, few, many or the class of an expanded clone; other rows omit it.

cdr3_nt cdr3_aa v_call clone_size cdr3_length j_call d_call
TGTGCCAGCAGCGGCCTCGTCTATGGCTACACCTTC CASSGLVYGYTF TRBV5-6 - 12 TRBJ1-2 -
TGTGCCAGCAGCCAAGAAGGCAGGGACAATCAGCCCCAGCATTTT CASSQEGRDNQPQHF TRBV3-1/TRBV3-2 few 15 TRBJ1-5 -
TGTGCCAGCAGTGCCCGGACACCCGTAAAAGAGACCCAGTACTTC CASSARTPVKETQYF TRBV25-1 - 15 TRBJ2-5 -
TGCGCCAGCAGCTTGGGCGGGCAGTTCACCGGGGAGCTGTTTTTT CASSLGGQFTGELFF TRBV5-1 few 15 TRBJ2-2 -
TGTGCCTGGATGGCGTTAGCGGGTGGCACAGATACGCAGTATTTT CAWMALAGGTDTQYF TRBV30 - 15 TRBJ2-3 TRBD2
TGTGCCAGCAGCTTAGGCGCCATGGACAGAGCTAACTATGGCTACACCTTC CASSLGAMDRANYGYTF TRBV7-2 - 17 TRBJ1-2 -
TGTGCCAGCAGCGTAGGAGGGACAGGGACTAATGAAAAACTGTTTTTT CASSVGGTGTNEKLFF TRBV9 - 16 TRBJ1-4 TRBD1
TGTGCCAGCAGGGGGGGGGCCAGAACCGGGGAGCTGTTTTTT CASRGGARTGELFF TRBV27 once 14 TRBJ2-2 -
TGTGCCAGCAGTGACGGCAAAGGGGCCTATGGCTACACCTTC CASSDGKGAYGYTF TRBV25-1 once 14 TRBJ1-2 -
TGTGCCAGCAGCCAAGACGGGGGAGGGACCGGGGAGCTGTTTTTT CASSQDGGGTGELFF TRBV3-1/TRBV3-2 - 15 TRBJ2-2 TRBD2
TGCGCCGTCCGGGACAGGGCCACAGATACGCAGTATTTT CAVRDRATDTQYF TRBV10-1 - 13 TRBJ2-3 TRBD1
TGTGCCACCAGCAGGGGGACAGACCAAGAGACCCAGTACTTC CATSRGTDQETQYF TRBV15 - 14 TRBJ2-5 TRBD1
TGCGCCAGCAGCCAAGAGGGGATGGGGGCATACACAGATACGCAGTATTTT CASSQEGMGAYTDTQYF TRBV4-1 - 17 TRBJ2-3 -
TGTGCCAGTAGTATCTCCGGGACAGGGTTCTACATTAACACCGGGGAGCTGTTTTTT CASSISGTGFYINTGELFF TRBV19 once 19 TRBJ2-2 TRBD1
TGTGCCAGCAGCCCCGCCTACCCCTTGACTAGCGGAAAAACAGATACGCAGTATTTT CASSPAYPLTSGKTDTQYF TRBV11-2 - 19 TRBJ2-3 TRBD2
TGTGCCACCAGTGATGCGGGGGCGTACACTGAAGCTTTCTTT CATSDAGAYTEAFF TRBV24-1 - 14 TRBJ1-1 -
TGTGCCGCGACCGGAGGGGGCGCAACCAAAAACATTCAGTACTTC CAATGGGATKNIQYF TRBV28 - 15 TRBJ2-4 -
TGTGCCAGCACCGAGACAGGGGGCGTCTATGGCTACACCTTC CASTETGGVYGYTF TRBV2 - 14 TRBJ1-2 TRBD1
TGTGCCAGCTCACCACGAGCAGCAAAGCTAGGACAGGGAAGAGTGAACACTGAAGCTTTCTTT CASSPRAAKLGQGRVNTEAFF TRBV18 few 21 TRBJ1-1 TRBD1
TGTGCCAGCAGCCAAGGTAGTCTACTCTCTATGAACACTGAAGCTTTCTTT CASSQGSLLSMNTEAFF TRBV14 few 17 TRBJ1-1 -
TGCGCCAGCAGCTTGGGTGGGACACTAACCTACGAGCAGTACTTC CASSLGGTLTYEQYF TRBV5-1 - 15 TRBJ2-7 -
TGTGCCAGTAGTTGGAGTTGGGAAAAACTGTTTTTT CASSWSWEKLFF TRBV19 - 12 TRBJ1-4 -
TGTGCCAGCAGTGCCCTCCAAGAGACCCAGTACTTC CASSALQETQYF TRBV2 - 12 TRBJ2-5 -
TGTGCCAGCAGCTTAACACAATACGACACTGAAGCTTTCTTT CASSLTQYDTEAFF TRBV7-9 - 14 TRBJ1-1 -
TGTGCCACACAGGACAGGGGGGAGACCCAGTACTTC CATQDRGETQYF TRBV28 once 12 TRBJ2-5 TRBD1
TGTGCCAGTAGTTTCCGTCTAGCGGGGGGGCTTTACAATGAGCAGTTCTTC CASSFRLAGGLYNEQFF TRBV19 - 17 TRBJ2-1 TRBD2
TGTGCCAGCAGCCATCGACAGGGCCGGACTGAAGCTTTCTTT CASSHRQGRTEAFF TRBV3-1/TRBV3-2 - 14 TRBJ1-1 TRBD1
TGTGCCAGCAGCGTAGACGGGGGAGTGGGGACTGGTGAGCAGTTCTTC CASSVDGGVGTGEQFF TRBV9 - 16 TRBJ2-1 -
TGTGCCAGCACGAGTCGGGGGGGAGGCTACACCTTC CASTSRGGGYTF TRBV12-3/TRBV12-4 - 12 TRBJ1-2 -
TGTGCCAGTATCTCGGACAGGGGAAGAAACATTCAGTACTTC CASISDRGRNIQYF TRBV19 - 14 TRBJ2-4 TRBD1
TGCGCCAGCAGCTTGGCGGGGACAGGGGGCGCGCAGCCCCAGCATTTT CASSLAGTGGAQPQHF TRBV5-1 - 16 TRBJ1-5 TRBD1
TGTGCCAGCAGCAATTTCCCCAGACATCTCTATGGCTACACCTTC CASSNFPRHLYGYTF TRBV7-4 - 15 TRBJ1-2 -
TGTGCCACCAGCACCCGGGACTTCTTTAACACCGGGGAGCTGTTTTTT CATSTRDFFNTGELFF TRBV15 - 16 TRBJ2-2 -
TGTGCCAGCAGCCGGGACAGGGGACAGAATGAGCAGTTCTTC CASSRDRGQNEQFF TRBV7-2 - 14 TRBJ2-1 TRBD1
TGTGCCAGCAGAGGCGGAAGCGGGAGGGCCTTAAGGCAGTATTTT CASRGGSGRALRQYF TRBV7-8 - 15 TRBJ2-3 TRBD2
TGTGCCAGCAGCGTTTCTAGCGGGAGCCCCTACGAGCAGTACTTC CASSVSSGSPYEQYF TRBV6-4 - 15 TRBJ2-7 TRBD2
TGTGCCAGCAGCATCACAGGGGCCTATGGCTACACCTTC CASSITGAYGYTF TRBV9 - 13 TRBJ1-2 TRBD1
TGTGCCAGCAGCTTAGAGCTAGCGCGATATACGCAGTATTTT CASSLELARYTQYF TRBV11-2 - 14 TRBJ2-3 -
TGTGCCTGGATGGGGCAGGAGAATTCACCCCTCCACTTT CAWMGQENSPLHF TRBV30 - 13 TRBJ1-6 -
TGCGCCAGCAGCCCTGGACAGGGAATAATCACAGATACGCAGTATTTT CASSPGQGIITDTQYF TRBV4-1 few 16 TRBJ2-3 TRBD1
TGTGCCAGCAGTTATGGGGGGATGTACACTGAAGCTTTCTTT CASSYGGMYTEAFF TRBV6-2/TRBV6-3 - 14 TRBJ1-1 -
TGTGCCAGCAGTGAAAGAGAGAACACTGAAGCTTTCTTT CASSERENTEAFF TRBV6-1 - 13 TRBJ1-1 -
TGTGCCTGGAGTGGAACCCCTGTTGCTAGCTATGGCTACACCTTC CAWSGTPVASYGYTF TRBV30 - 15 TRBJ1-2 -
TGTGCAAGTCGCTTAGCCCGCGGGAGGGCCCCCAAAAACATTCAGTACTTC CASRLARGRAPKNIQYF TRBV12-2 - 17 TRBJ2-4 -
TGTGCCAGCAGCGCGCTACAGGGGATGGGTGGGGAAAAACTGTTTTTT CASSALQGMGGEKLFF TRBV9 few 16 TRBJ1-4 TRBD1
TGCAGTGCTAGAGTATCAGAGACCCAGTACTTC CSARVSETQYF TRBV20-1 - 11 TRBJ2-5 -
TGTGCCAGCAGCGCCAGCGGGGGACTCCACAATGAGCAGTTCTTC CASSASGGLHNEQFF TRBV9 - 15 TRBJ2-1 TRBD2
TGTGCCAGCAGCCGGACAGGGGATCAAGAGACCCAGTACTTC CASSRTGDQETQYF TRBV9 - 14 TRBJ2-5 TRBD1
TGTGCCAGCAGCGACCGGGACAATAACTATGGCTACACCTTC CASSDRDNNYGYTF TRBV7-6 - 14 TRBJ1-2 -
TGTGCCAGCAGCACTTATTCGAACACTGAAGCTTTCTTT CASSTYSNTEAFF TRBV12-3/TRBV12-4 - 13 TRBJ1-1 -
TGCGCCAGCAGCCTTCGGCGGGCTGCTACTAGCACAGATACGCAGTATTTT CASSLRRAATSTDTQYF TRBV5-1 few 17 TRBJ2-3 -
TGTGCCAGCAGCTCCCTAAGTTATTACCAAGAGACCCAGTACTTC CASSSLSYYQETQYF TRBV7-9 many 15 TRBJ2-5 -
TGTGCCAGCAGTTACCTCCGTTCTGGGGCCAACGTCCTGACTTTC CASSYLRSGANVLTF TRBV6-2/TRBV6-3 - 15 TRBJ2-6 -
TGCGCCAGCAGCCAAGAAAATGGGCCTTCCTCTGGAAACACCATATATTTT CASSQENGPSSGNTIYF TRBV4-3 - 17 TRBJ1-3 -
TGCGCCAGCAGCCAAGAAGCGAGGACAGGGAGGTACAATGAGCAGTTCTTC CASSQEARTGRYNEQFF TRBV4-1 few 17 TRBJ2-1 TRBD1
TGTGCCAGCAGCCAAGGTCCGCTAGCGGGAATTGAGCAGTACTTC CASSQGPLAGIEQYF TRBV3-1/TRBV3-2 - 15 TRBJ2-7 TRBD2
TGTGCCACCAGTGATTTTGTACTCGGGAGGGCCGGGGAGCAGTTCTTC CATSDFVLGRAGEQFF TRBV24-1 - 16 TRBJ2-1 TRBD2
TGTGCCAGTTCGGATCGGGACTCTAAGTGGGAGACCCAGTACTTC CASSDRDSKWETQYF TRBV19 - 15 TRBJ2-5 -
TGTGCCAGTAGTCCTCGTCATCTTCCGGGACAGAGCGAAGCTTTCTTT CASSPRHLPGQSEAFF TRBV19 - 16 TRBJ1-1 TRBD1